Included here is one TCR beta chain sequence, with context. The antigen it binds to is not known. Per-base quality was not reported, and no clone a single base away is much larger than it. The cohort comprised 710 or so healthy bone marrow donors. At the time of sampling, every cohort member was nominally healthy, though immune exposures that went unrecorded were likely present. The donor tested CMV seropositive, placing the donor among the approximately 290 seropositive members of the cohort. A peripheral blood sample was collected from each donor, and TCR beta sequencing was performed on peripheral blood mononuclear cells. Genomic DNA extraction from the blood cell samples was performed with the Qiagen DNeasy Blood Extraction Kit. The sample comes from a study of cytomegalovirus exposure and HLA in healthy donors (TCRdb year 2017). A note on the overall study: According to an earlier analysis of several hundred of the donors, 150 million to 200 million T cells yielded roughly 110 million unique TCR beta sequences and approximately 280 Gb of sequence data. Every discovery cohort repertoire had been produced on one sequencing platform. Donor age, sex, ethnicity and CMV serostatus were collected together with the repertoire data. Among several hundred genotyped donors of the cohort, an average of about 240,000 unique TCR beta nucleotide sequences was sequenced per donor, of which 15% to 20% were non-productive. Besides the first cohort of roughly 700 subjects, a separate validation cohort made up of 120 different subjects was used. About 330 gigabases of sequencing data and around 85 million unique TCR sequences made up an early release that covered under 750 HLA-typed donors. An earlier analysis of fewer than 700 of the donors applied high-throughput TCR beta sequencing to assess whether each TCR beta V gene segment acted as functional or pseudogenic. A later analysis re-examined previously published TCR beta repertoires from more than 600 donors and added high-resolution HLA genotyping to investigate patterns of TCR occurrence. The study combined high-throughput TCR immunosequencing, statistical association of individual TCRs with disease status, and machine learning to predict cytomegalovirus infection status. HLA typing covered class I and class II loci at four-digit resolution. The aim of the study was to test whether cataloging public T cell receptors could identify signatures of past pathogen exposure. Genome-wide SNP genotypes for about 65% of the roughly 700 donors were used in a later genetic analysis, which treated that subset as a discovery cohort. About five DR-DQ haplotypes were treated as single units for association and clustering because of strong linkage in the cohort. Rather than drawing on any new phenotypic data, the later analysis identified candidate immune exposures from TCR beta sequences and the way those sequences occurred across donors. The number of donors typed differed by locus, with about 620-630 for A, B, C, DRB1 and DQB1, 522 for DQA1, over 600 for DPA1, and about 450 for DPB1. Among the roughly 400 genotyped donors, about 85% belonged to the genetic ancestry cluster associated with self-reported Caucasian donors. The study profiled the T cell repertoires of hundreds of subjects by immunosequencing and related them to cytomegalovirus serostatus. The full study reports these points: Seventeen rarely observed V segments, including chromosome 9 orphons, were excluded from the earlier analysis of 550 to 700 of the donors because counts were too low. Assigning TCR associations to individual alleles was difficult when HLA alleles, especially DR and DQ, strongly co-occurred. In a later analysis, TCR association rates were found to vary across HLA loci, with the most associated TCRs seen for DRB1 alleles and the fewest for HLA-C alleles. Cytomegalovirus status was reported to be diagnosed by the classifier with high specificity and sensitivity in both the original and validation cohorts. A further reported finding was that TCR beta sequences accurately predicted the HLA-A and HLA-B alleles for most subjects in the first cohort. A group of highly shared sequence variants was considered likely to be a technical artifact of the sequencing pipeline. A later genetic analysis reported fewer N-insertions in productive TCRs among donors in an Asian-associated ancestry cluster than the roughly 670-donor mean. According to a later analysis, parvovirus B19, influenza, CMV and Epstein-Barr virus appeared linked to several top co-occurrence clusters. An earlier analysis of approximately 530 of the donors showed that most TCR beta V segments appeared in productive rearrangements either about 87% or about 30% of the time, which broadly matched IMGT annotations. Some IMGT-functional V segments, including TRBV6-2 and TRBV6-3, could not be told apart with the 87-base-pair reads, so those segments were excluded. In the study, approximately 150 TCR beta chains were listed as associated with cytomegalovirus. CMV serostatus was the only immune exposure information available for the cohort. Because HLA typing was missing for some donors at each locus, association tests included only the typed subset. A later analysis associated 17,000 or so TCR beta sequences with specific HLA alleles at a false discovery rate of 0.05. A few of the identified cytomegalovirus-associated TCR beta chains were confirmed in vitro to be specific for cytomegalovirus antigens. The authors suggested that the approach could potentially be generalized to other disease states and immunological phenotypes. Linkage disequilibrium might explain the correlated functional status among segregating V segments, but an unknown experimental factor could not be ruled out. Compared with equally common non-associated chains, HLA-associated TCR beta chains in a later analysis were more clonally expanded and had lower generation probabilities. An association between a missense DCLRE1C variant and V-gene and J-gene trimming of TCR beta chains was found in a later genetic analysis and replicated in an independent cohort. Across donors, most TCR sequences were observed very rarely, whereas some public TCRs were present in many individuals. The presence/absence analyses assumed that sequencing depth was roughly uniform across donors, and that assumption may not be true. In a later analysis, most CMV-associated TCR beta chains were found to appear HLA-restricted, with HLA associations seemingly driven largely by CMV exposure. The cohort was sequenced for TCR beta chains only, and without alpha or paired-chain data the features that could be detected were limited.

To prepare the library, the immunoSEQ multiplex PCR assay was applied. For the multiplex PCR, a mixture combining 60 forward primers for TCR Vbeta segments and 13 reverse primers for TCR Jbeta segments was used. A multiplex PCR assay on genomic DNA amplified the CDR3 region of rearranged TCR beta genes. Amplified TCR beta libraries were sequenced as 87-base-pair reads on the Illumina HiSeq System. On the study's bioinformatics: Across the roughly 700 repertoires, a later analysis counted 80 million or so unique TCR beta chains, roughly 11 million of which were shared by at least two donors. To remove PCR and sequencing errors, raw reads were error-corrected and collapsed into unique sequences using a nearest-neighbor algorithm that merged closely related sequences. V, D and J gene segments were assigned by aligning CDR3 sequences to IMGT reference sequences. For a sequence to be retained, a match of at least six nucleotides was required to both a V gene segment and a J gene segment. Rearrangements were classified as productive when the CDR3 lacked stop codons and remained in frame with V and J, and all other rearrangements were classified as non-productive. CDR3 was defined according to IMGT convention as the region running from the second conserved V-encoded cysteine to the conserved J-encoded phenylalanine. The earlier analysis of some 580 of the donors excluded any sequence lacking an unambiguous match to a single V gene segment. In an earlier analysis of some 590 of the donors, V segments were called functional above 56.7% productive rearrangements and were called segregating when the between-donor standard deviation exceeded 5%. To diagnose cytomegalovirus status from the catalog of TCR beta chain sequences, a statistical classification framework was built. A later analysis assigned V and J genes by comparing TCR nucleotide sequences with IMGT/GENE-DB human TR gene sequences. The TCRdist pipeline was used in a later analysis to assign CDR3 sequences and most-parsimonious VDJ recombination scenarios. In a later analysis, every TCR beta chain was defined by the combination of its CDR3 amino acid sequence and its V-gene family, and reads without a unique V-gene family were dropped. To address suspected cross-contamination and a sequencing artifact, a later analysis removed a few hundred highly shared, low-generation-probability nucleotide sequences. In a later analysis, a clonal expansion index was calculated for each public chain from normalized within-repertoire ranks of inferred template counts. A later analysis computed generation probabilities with a VDJ recombination model fitted to out-of-frame rearrangements, and checked the results against IGoR. A later analysis scored TCR-TCR, TCR-HLA and TCR-CMV co-occurrence with hypergeometric tests, applying a repertoire-size bias correction to TCR pairs. To estimate false discovery rates, a later analysis permuted the HLA or CMV assignments 20 times. A later analysis grouped co-occurring TCRs with DBSCAN, adding TCRdist sequence similarity when clustering within HLA-allele-positive subsets. Co-occurrence clustering excluded repertoires with fewer than 30,000 or more than 120,000 public chains, plus five with anomalous nucleotide sharing. TCRdb obtained this table from immuneACCESS and retained in-frame rearrangements with V and J assigned. These tables miss some clones; where compared with another copy, unresolved V genes account for less than half of the shortfall, and the remainder is unexplained. V, J and clone size derive from that table, while D and trimming were established from the DNA sequence. This sample has over 90,000 clones in its table, and roughly 74% of those were observed once. Roughly 3.2% of the sample is in the top ten clones.

V loses 0 bases, J loses 5 bases, and the germline ends lie 8 bases apart. Counted from cysteine to phenylalanine, this CDR3 has 13 amino acids. Only the CDR3 DNA stays, 39 bases, in frame from base 1. From the germline V gene (reference sequence), CDR1 is SGHNT and CDR2 is YYREEE. The sequenced sample consisted of PBMCs. Here the chain combines TRBV5-4 and TRBJ2-5, with the D gene call left open. The clonotype was recovered from a female donor in good health and CMV-seropositive. The CDR3 region reads CASSLGTVETQYF. The DNA reads TGTGCCAGCAGCTTGGGAACGGTGGAGACCCAGTACTTC.